The 17 T cell receptor beta chains in this list originate from one sample, sequenced in a study of T cell responses to AZD1222 COVID-19 vaccine. Measured with immunoSEQ multiplex PCR; TCRdb has only the in-frame clones, and not every one. The repertoire holds about 130,000 clones, with about 92% as singletons. The sample consisted of peripheral blood, taken on day 0 of MenACWY control vaccination. These receptors all stem from an adult in good health.

The chain has TRBV19 and TRBJ1-2; 9 nucleotides match TRBD1. The CDR3 length is 16 residues. Germline CDR1 and CDR2: LNHDA and SQIVND (reference sequence). V was pared by 7 bases and J by 0 bases, with 9 bases of the junction left unmatched. DNA for the CDR3: TGTGCCAGTACCCCTCGGGACAGGGAATCTAACTATGGCTACACCTTC. Amino acid sequence: CASTPRDRESNYGYTF.

The gene calls are TRBV7-7 and TRBJ1-1; 8 nucleotides align to TRBD1. The CDR3 has 16 residues. In germline, CDR1 is SSHAT, CDR2 FNYEAQ (reference sequence). V trimming: 10 bases; J trimming: 6 bases; junction bases outside the gene matches: 19. This CDR3 reads CAISSRTGFESSEAFF. The CDR3 bases are TGTGCCATATCAAGCCGGACAGGGTTCGAATCTTCTGAAGCTTTCTTT.

V gene TRBV29-1 combines with J gene TRBJ2-7; D perhaps matches TRBD1 (5 bases). The CDR3 runs 14 residues. Germline CDR1 is SQVTM and CDR2 is ANQGSEA. Trimming left V 7 bases short and J 2 bases short, with 18 bases between. CDR3 in amino acids: CSAKYTGVTYEQYF. CDR3 sequence (DNA): TGCAGCGCGAAGTATACAGGAGTTACCTACGAGCAGTACTTC.

This clone showed up just a few times. The V and J genes are TRBV4-1 and TRBJ1-1; D not certain. This CDR3 has 14 amino acids. CDR1 and CDR2 from the germline V gene are MGHRA and YSYEKL. The V end lost 4 bases, the J end lost 0 bases, and 9 bases lay between the germline ends. The chain's CDR3 is CASSLGPMNTEAFF. The CDR3 DNA is TGCGCCAGCAGCCTCGGTCCAATGAACACTGAAGCTTTCTTT.

This chain joins TRBV24-1 and TRBJ1-1; D not certain. The CDR3 loop spans 12 amino acids. With 0 bases removed from V and 2 bases from J, the gap between germline ends came to 0 bases. In germline, CDR1 is KGHDR, CDR2 SFDVKD. The chain's CDR3 is CATSDLNTEAFF. CDR3 nucleotides: TGTGCCACCAGTGATTTGAACACTGAAGCTTTCTTT.

This chain connects TRBV2 to TRBJ2-6, with D tentatively TRBD1 or TRBD2 (5 bases each). Germline V gives CDR1 SNHLY, CDR2 FYNNEI. V was clipped by 8 bases and J by 1 base, with 15 bases between them. This CDR3 contains 16 residues. The CDR3 loop is CASRGEIPSGANVLTF. CDR3 nucleotides: TGTGCCAGCCGAGGGGAGATCCCTTCTGGGGCCAACGTCCTGACTTTC.

The rearrangement joins TRBV7-8 to TRBJ1-2; no clear D. Germline CDR1 SGHVS, CDR2 FQNEAQ. With 1 base removed from V and 2 bases from J, the gap between germline ends came to 14 bases. The CDR3 is 16 amino acids. CDR3 in DNA: TGTGCCAGCAGCTTAGATTTGGACGGACTGAACTATGGCTACACCTTC. Translating it yields CASSLDLDGLNYGYTF.

This clone was observed once. The gene calls are TRBV24-1 and TRBJ2-1, with 11 bases that match TRBD2. The ends lost 5 bases at V and 4 bases at J; junction bases unmatched: 18. CDR1 and CDR2 (germline): KGHDR, SFDVKD. The CDR3 is made up of 20 amino acids. CDR3 in amino acids: CATSGSRGRVAGGPYNEQFF. The CDR3 DNA reads as TGTGCCACCAGTGGGTCCAGGGGGCGCGTAGCGGGAGGGCCGTACAATGAGCAGTTCTTC.

The chain uses TRBV11-2 and TRBJ2-3; TRBD1 agrees at 7 bases. This CDR3 region has 15 residues. Germline V gene lookup returns CDR1 SGHAT and CDR2 FQNNGV. Trimming at V came to 3 bases and at J to 5 bases, leaving 8 bases not matched to a gene. This CDR3 reads CASSLTGNLKDTQYF. The CDR3 nucleotides are TGTGCCAGCAGCTTGACAGGGAACCTCAAAGATACGCAGTATTTT.

The chain uses TRBV6-6 and TRBJ2-1, with 15 bases lining up with TRBD2. The V and J ends lost 5 bases and 4 bases, in that order; junction bases with no gene match: 6. The CDR3 length is 17 residues. Germline CDR1 and CDR2: MNHNY and SVGAGI (reference sequence). CDR3 sequence: CASSRTSGREGYNEQFF. DNA for the CDR3: TGTGCCAGCAGTCGGACTAGCGGGAGGGAAGGGTACAATGAGCAGTTCTTC.

The chain joins TRBV19 to TRBJ1-1; D ambiguous. Germline values: CDR1 LNHDA, CDR2 SQIVND (reference sequence). The CDR3 sequence is 14 residues long. Trimming left V 3 bases short and J 1 base short, with 9 bases between. The CDR3 spells CASSMWGANTEAFF. The CDR3 bases are TGTGCCAGTAGTATGTGGGGTGCGAACACTGAAGCTTTCTTT.

This chain joins TRBV6-5 and TRBJ1-1; perhaps TRBD1 as D (5 bases). The ends were cut back, 0 bases at V and 1 base at J, with 9 bases in the middle. This CDR3 has 15 residues. Germline CDR1 MNHEY, CDR2 SVGAGI. CDR3 in DNA: TGTGCCAGCAGTTACTCCGGGACGGGGAACACTGAAGCTTTCTTT. Amino acid sequence: CASSYSGTGNTEAFF.

This clone occurred a few times. The rearrangement uses TRBV2 and TRBJ1-2; D gene unclear. Germline CDR1 reads SNHLY; CDR2 reads FYNNEI. V was pared by 7 bases and J by 6 bases, with 15 bases between. The CDR3 is 13 amino acids. CDR3 sequence: CASNSAGYNGYTF. Written as DNA, the CDR3 is TGTGCCAGCAACTCGGCAGGCTACAATGGCTACACCTTC.

The CDR3 nucleotides read TGTGCCAGCAGCTTTAAGGGGGATGAAGCTTTCTTT. Amino acid sequence: CASSFKGDEAFF. V usage is TRBV7-9 and J usage is TRBJ1-1; tentative D call: TRBD1 (6 bases). V was pared by 3 bases and J by 7 bases, with 9 bases between. Germline V gene data show CDR1 as SEHNR and CDR2 as FQNEAQ (reference sequence). The CDR3 runs to 12 residues. Combining the CDR3 with reference TRBV7-9 and TRBJ1-1 gives the whole variable domain DTGVSQNPRHKITKRGQNVTFRCDPISEHNRLYWYRQTLGQGPEFLTYFQNEAQLEKSRLLSDRFSAERPKGSFSTLEIQRTEQGDSAMYLCASSFKGDEAFFGQGTRLTVV.

The chain has TRBV6-5 and TRBJ2-2, with D tentatively TRBD2 (5 bases). Germline CDR1 and CDR2: MNHEY and SVGAGI. This CDR3 has 14 amino acids. Trimming cost V 2 bases and J 2 bases, with 6 bases left between them. Here the CDR3 reads CASSYDYNTGELFF. The CDR3 region has the DNA TGTGCCAGCAGTTACGACTACAACACCGGGGAGCTGTTTTTT.

The chain recombines TRBV5-6 with TRBJ2-1; perhaps TRBD2 as D (6 bases). The CDR3 sequence is 15 residues long. The V end lost 0 bases, the J end lost 3 bases, and 10 bases lay between the germline ends. Germline V gene data show CDR1 as SGHDT and CDR2 as YYEEEE. The CDR3 nucleotides are TGTGCCAGCAGCTTGGTGGTGGGGGGCTACAATGAGCAGTTCTTC. It yields the protein CASSLVVGGYNEQFF.

The CDR3 DNA is TGTGCCACCAGCAGAGATTACCCCAAGACTAGCGGGTCTTCGAATGAGCAGTTCTTC. It translates to CATSRDYPKTSGSSNEQFF. This chain links TRBV15 with TRBJ2-1; 10 bases agree with TRBD2. The V segment lost 0 bases and the J segment 7 bases; nucleotides outside the gene matches: 15. This CDR3 has 19 residues. CDR1 is LNHNV, CDR2 YYDKDF, per germline (reference sequence).